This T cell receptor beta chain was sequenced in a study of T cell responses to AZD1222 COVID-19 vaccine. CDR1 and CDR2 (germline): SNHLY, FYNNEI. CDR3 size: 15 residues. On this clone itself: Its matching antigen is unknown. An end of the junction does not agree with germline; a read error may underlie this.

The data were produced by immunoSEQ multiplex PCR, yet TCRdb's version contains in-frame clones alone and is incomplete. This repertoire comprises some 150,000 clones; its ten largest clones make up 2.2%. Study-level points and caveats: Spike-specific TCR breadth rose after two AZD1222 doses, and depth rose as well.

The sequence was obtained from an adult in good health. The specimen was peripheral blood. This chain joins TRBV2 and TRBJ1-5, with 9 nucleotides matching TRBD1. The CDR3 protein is CASREGTGTLMPQHF. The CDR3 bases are TGTGCCAGCAGGGAAGGGACAGGGACGCTCATGCCCCAGCATTTT.